The 30 T cell receptor beta chains below were found in one sample sequenced in a study of blood T cell repertoires in COVID-19. Profiling relied on immunoSEQ multiplex PCR, and the TCRdb table lists in-frame clones only, not all of them. This table holds roughly 150,000 clones, about 80% found once. Sequences were obtained from PBMCs or T cells enriched from blood (not recorded which). Source of these receptors: a woman in her sixties who had recovered from COVID-19.

This rearrangement joins TRBV18 to TRBJ2-2; possible D gene TRBD1, 6 bases. The CDR3 loop spans 15 amino acids. The germline V gene encodes CDR1 KGHSH and CDR2 LQKENI. The V gene lost 5 bases and the J gene lost 5 bases, with 15 bases spanning the gap. The CDR3 here is CASSVDRFPTGELFF. CDR3 bases: TGTGCCAGCTCAGTTGACAGGTTCCCGACCGGGGAGCTGTTTTTT.

This chain joins TRBV4-1 and TRBJ2-3; 12 nucleotides align to TRBD2. Germline values: CDR1 MGHRA, CDR2 YSYEKL. CDR3 size: 17 residues. J gave up 2 bases and V 1 base, and 4 bases lay outside the gene matches. The CDR3 DNA reads TGCGCCAGCAGCCAAGCGACTAGCGGGGGTTACACAGATACGCAGTATTTT. It encodes CASSQATSGGYTDTQYF.

This chain joins TRBV30 and TRBJ2-1; tentatively, D is TRBD1 (6 bases). The germline V gene has CDR1 GTSNPN and CDR2 SVGIG (reference sequence). With 1 base removed from V and 2 bases from J, the gap between germline ends came to 9 bases. The CDR3 totals 14 residues. CDR3 DNA sequence: TGTGCCTGGAGTGAGGGGGTCCCCTACAATGAGCAGTTCTTC. It codes for CAWSEGVPYNEQFF. The variable domain in full, completed from reference TRBV30 and TRBJ2-1, reads SQTIHQWPATLVQPVGSPLSLECTVEGTSNPNLYWYRQAAGRGLQLLFYSVGIGQISSEVPQNLSASRPQDRQFILSSKKLLLSDSGFYLCAWSEGVPYNEQFFGPGTRLTVL.

This rearrangement joins TRBV11-2 to TRBJ1-4; tentatively, D is TRBD1 (5 bases). CDR1 and CDR2 from the germline V gene are SGHAT and FQNNGV. The CDR3 sequence is 15 residues long. Trimming pared 1 base from V and 8 bases from J, leaving 14 bases between. This CDR3 is CASSLGPGLREKLFF. CDR3 DNA sequence: TGTGCCAGCAGCTTAGGGCCAGGGTTGCGAGAAAAACTGTTTTTT.

V is TRBV6-5 and J is TRBJ2-1, with 10 bases matching TRBD1. Germline assignment: CDR1 MNHEY and CDR2 SVGAGI. V lost 6 bases and J lost 4; bases outside the gene matches: 6. The CDR3 runs to 15 residues. DNA for the CDR3: TGTGCCAGCAGGGACCGGGACAGGGGTTACAATGAGCAGTTCTTC. The encoded protein is CASRDRDRGYNEQFF.

J is TRBJ1-1 and V is TRBV19; 11 bases map to TRBD1. CDR3 size: 14 residues. With V trimmed by 3 bases and J by 5 bases, 2 bases remained unmatched. Germline V lookup: CDR1 LNHDA, CDR2 SQIVND (reference sequence). The CDR3 sequence: CASSMGTGGTEAFF. CDR3 nucleotides: TGTGCCAGTAGTATGGGGACAGGGGGGACTGAAGCTTTCTTT.

This clone was found a few times. This chain links TRBV29-1 with TRBJ1-2; 9 bases match TRBD1. The germline gives CDR1 SQVTM, CDR2 ANQGSEA. The CDR3 runs 13 residues. Trimming cost V 7 bases and J 6 bases; bases outside gene matches: 9. CDR3 DNA sequence: TGCAGCGCCCTGGACAGGGGAGTGGATGGCTACACCTTC. Encoded protein: CSALDRGVDGYTF.

To note about this clone: This sample also contains other DNA sequences that code for the same CDR3. The chain recombines TRBV27 with TRBJ1-1, with TRBD1 as a possible D gene (6 bases). The CDR3 is 14 residues long. Germline CDR1 MNHEY, CDR2 SMNVEV (reference sequence). Trimming removed 3 bases from V and 4 bases from J, with 12 bases in between. In nucleotides, the CDR3 is TGTGCCAGCAGTTTGGGCAGGGGCGGCACTGAAGCTTTCTTT. It codes for CASSLGRGGTEAFF.

The chain links TRBV19 to TRBJ2-7, with D unresolved. V was shortened by 6 bases and J by 2 bases, with 14 bases between the two germline ends. Germline V CDR1 and CDR2: LNHDA, SQIVND (reference sequence). The CDR3 totals 14 residues. The CDR3 region is CASSPISNTYEQYF. The CDR3 DNA reads TGTGCCAGTAGCCCGATCAGTAACACCTACGAGCAGTACTTC.

The genes are TRBV6-4 and TRBJ2-1, with D perhaps matching TRBD2 (6 bases). Germline assignment: CDR1 MRHNA and CDR2 SNTAGT. The CDR3 sequence is 14 residues long. Trimming pared 5 bases from V and 4 bases from J, leaving 12 bases between. The CDR3 reads CASSPGGPYNEQFF. The CDR3 DNA sequence: TGTGCCAGCAGTCCCGGGGGACCATACAATGAGCAGTTCTTC.

The CDR3 nucleotides are TGTGCCAGCAGTTATGGGGGGTACTATGGCTACACCTTC. Protein: CASSYGGYYGYTF. This chain joins TRBV6-5 and TRBJ1-2; possible D gene TRBD1, 5 bases. CDR1 MNHEY and CDR2 SVGAGI come from the germline V gene. V lost 3 bases, J lost 3 bases, and 8 bases lay in between. The CDR3 has 13 residues.

The chain recombines TRBV29-1 with TRBJ1-1; no firm D call. V was cut by 7 bases and J by 0 bases, with 15 bases left in between. The V gene's germline CDR1 is SQVTM and CDR2 ANQGSEA. The CDR3 has 14 amino acids. The CDR3 region has the DNA TGCAGCGCGCTGGGGAGAGGCATGAACACTGAAGCTTTCTTT. As protein: CSALGRGMNTEAFF.

This sequence joins TRBV19 and TRBJ1-2; 7 nucleotides match TRBD1. This CDR3 contains 14 residues. The germline gives CDR1 LNHDA, CDR2 SQIVND (reference sequence). Germline trimming cut 0 bases from V and 4 bases from J; bases unmatched to any gene: 2. CDR3 loop: CASSIEWTGYGYTF. The CDR3 coding sequence is TGTGCCAGTAGTATAGAATGGACAGGCTATGGCTACACCTTC.

This clone was counted once. The rearrangement links TRBV5-4 to TRBJ2-2; D might be TRBD2 (5 bases). V was pared by 4 bases and J by 2 bases, with 18 bases between. The germline V gene has CDR1 SGHNT and CDR2 YYREEE (reference sequence). The CDR3 contains 17 residues. CDR3 sequence (DNA): TGTGCCAGCAGCCTCCTACTAGATTCGGGCAACACCGGGGAGCTGTTTTTT. It codes for CASSLLLDSGNTGELFF.

This clone is a singleton in its sample. This rearrangement joins TRBV5-1 to TRBJ2-1; 9 bases fit TRBD2. The V segment lost 3 bases and the J segment 8 bases; nucleotides outside the gene matches: 6. This CDR3 spans 14 amino acids. The V gene's germline CDR1 is SGHRS and CDR2 YFSETQ. CDR3 loop: CASSWAGGPDEQFF. CDR3 coding DNA: TGCGCCAGCAGCTGGGCGGGGGGGCCCGATGAGCAGTTCTTC. The full variable domain, with the rest looked up from reference TRBV5-1 and TRBJ2-1, is KAGVTQTPRYLIKTRGQQVTLSCSPISGHRSVSWYQQTPGQGLQFLFEYFSETQRNKGNFPGRFSGRQFSNSRSEMNVSTLELGDSALYLCASSWAGGPDEQFFGPGTRLTVL.

This clone was counted once. The rearrangement joins TRBV5-6 to TRBJ1-1; TRBD1 agrees at 7 bases. Trimming at V came to 3 bases and at J to 1 base, leaving 0 bases not matched to a gene. Germline V gives CDR1 SGHDT, CDR2 YYEEEE. The CDR3 runs 13 residues. CDR3 protein: CASSWDRNTEAFF. The CDR3 DNA reads as TGTGCCAGCAGCTGGGACAGGAACACTGAAGCTTTCTTT.

The chain carries TRBV18 and TRBJ2-1, with D tentatively TRBD1 (6 bases). Germline CDR1 reads KGHSH; CDR2 reads LQKENI. The length of the CDR3 is 14 residues. V lost 5 bases to trimming and J lost 6 bases, with 14 bases between them. CDR3 in DNA: TGTGCCAGCTCATTTCCGGGACAATCCAATGAGCAGTTCTTC. This translates into CASSFPGQSNEQFF.

J is TRBJ1-2 and V is TRBV10-3; weak D call: TRBD1 (6 bases). This CDR3 has 18 amino acids. The germline gives CDR1 ENHRY, CDR2 SYGVKD. V shed 2 bases and J shed 0 bases, with 19 bases lying between them. Written as DNA, the CDR3 is TGTGCCATCAGTGAGGCACAACAGGGTTTGATAGCTAACTATGGCTACACCTTC. It is translated as CAISEAQQGLIANYGYTF.

The rearrangement links TRBV12-3 or TRBV12-4 to TRBJ1-5; D ambiguous. Trimming shortened V by 5 bases and J by 0 bases, and 5 bases separated the two germline ends. The CDR3 runs 13 residues. This chain's CDR3 is CASSTYSNQPQHF. The CDR3 nucleotides read TGTGCCAGCAGTACCTATAGCAATCAGCCCCAGCATTTT.

This chain uses TRBV19 with TRBJ2-1; D might be TRBD2 (6 bases). CDR1 is LNHDA and CDR2 is SQIVND in the germline V gene (reference sequence). V was shortened by 6 bases and J by 5 bases, with 17 bases between the two germline ends. This CDR3 is built from 15 residues. The CDR3 reads CASSGGILLNNEQFF. DNA of the CDR3: TGTGCCAGTAGCGGGGGAATCCTACTAAACAATGAGCAGTTCTTC.

The chain uses TRBV12-3 or TRBV12-4 and TRBJ1-2; a possible D gene is TRBD1 (6 bases). V lost 3 bases to trimming and J lost 8 bases, with 13 bases between them. The CDR3 consists of 13 residues. The CDR3 DNA reads as TGTGCCAGCAGTTTTTATGCAGGGGTGGGCTACACCTTC. Its translation is CASSFYAGVGYTF.

The count of this clone is one. The CDR3 here is CASSSRGLNTEAFF. The CDR3 DNA reads TGTGCCAGCAGCTCCCGAGGTCTGAACACTGAAGCTTTCTTT. This chain uses TRBV5-5 with TRBJ1-1; no definite D call. The CDR3 spans 14 residues. The V gene lost 3 bases and the J gene lost 0 bases, with 9 bases spanning the gap. Germline V lookup: CDR1 SGHKS, CDR2 YYEKEE (reference sequence). Full variable domain (outside the CDR3, taken from reference TRBV5-5 and TRBJ1-1): DAGVTQSPTHLIKTRGQQVTLRCSPISGHKSVSWYQQVLGQGPQFIFQYYEKEERGRGNFPDRFSARQFPNYSSELNVNALLLGDSALYLCASSSRGLNTEAFFGQGTRLTVV.

V gene TRBV3-1 (or the pseudogene TRBV3-2) combines with J gene TRBJ1-6, with a possible D match to TRBD1 (5 bases). The germline CDR1 and CDR2 sequences are LGHDT and YNNKEL (reference sequence). V gave up 1 base and J gave up 9 bases, with 10 bases separating them. This CDR3 region has 14 residues. The DNA of the CDR3 is TGTGCCAGCAGCCAAGTTCAGGGAGGTTCACCCCTCCACTTT. It is translated as CASSQVQGGSPLHF.

This chain links TRBV19 with TRBJ2-1; TRBD2 might be the D (5 bases). V gave up 8 bases and J gave up 0 bases, with 11 bases separating them. The CDR3 covers 14 residues. CDR1 is LNHDA and CDR2 is SQIVND in the germline V gene (reference sequence). CDR3 bases: TGTGCCAGTGGGAGCTCGAGCTCCTACAATGAGCAGTTCTTC. This codes for CASGSSSSYNEQFF.

The CDR3 nucleotides are TGTGCCAGCAGTCGAACGACAGGGGAACGAAACATTCAGTACTTC. It is translated as CASSRTTGERNIQYF. The chain recombines TRBV27 with TRBJ2-4; 8 nucleotides match TRBD1. Trimming cost V 5 bases and J 6 bases; bases outside gene matches: 9. CDR3 size: 15 residues. CDR1 MNHEY and CDR2 SMNVEV come from the germline V gene (reference sequence).

J is TRBJ2-5 and V is TRBV21-1; no check of the table's D call, TRBD1, against the DNA was made. TRBV21-1 is annotated as a pseudogene. The CDR3 totals 16 residues. The DNA of the CDR3 is TGTGCCAGCAGCCAACCCCAGGGGGAGTTCCAAGAGACCCAGTACTTC. It specifies CASSQPQGEFQETQYF.

This clone was seen only once. The chain has TRBV2 and TRBJ1-2; TRBD1 is a possible D gene (6 bases). V lost 5 bases, J lost 2 bases, and 9 bases lay in between. This CDR3 contains 13 residues. Germline V gene lookup returns CDR1 SNHLY and CDR2 FYNNEI. CDR3 residues: CASSHGQNYGYTF. The CDR3 bases are TGTGCCAGCAGTCACGGACAGAACTATGGCTACACCTTC. Based on the CDR3 plus reference TRBV2 and TRBJ1-2, the full variable domain is EPEVTQTPSHQVTQMGQEVILRCVPISNHLYFYWYRQILGQKVEFLVSFYNNEISEKSEIFDDQFSVERPDGSNFTLKIRSTKLEDSAMYFCASSHGQNYGYTFGSGTRLTVV.

This clone was seen a few times. The CDR3 is CASSEQTGYAGNTIYF. The DNA for the CDR3 is TGTGCCAGCAGTGAACAAACAGGGTACGCTGGAAACACCATATATTTT. V usage is TRBV6-1 and J usage is TRBJ1-3; tentative D call: TRBD1 (6 bases). Trimming shortened V by 2 bases and J by 2 bases, and 13 bases separated the two germline ends. In germline, CDR1 is MNHNS, CDR2 SASEGT. The CDR3 extends over 16 amino acids.

The chain has TRBV30 and TRBJ1-1, with D tentatively TRBD1 (6 bases). The germline V gene encodes CDR1 GTSNPN and CDR2 SVGIG (reference sequence). The CDR3 consists of 16 residues. The V and J ends lost 2 bases and 1 base respectively, with 17 bases between them. The CDR3 nucleotides are TGTGCCTGGAGTCCGCTGGACAGTATTGCGAACACTGAAGCTTTCTTT. Translating gives CAWSPLDSIANTEAFF.

The chain has TRBV5-1 and TRBJ2-1, with TRBD1 identical over 9 bases. With 0 bases clipped from V and 6 bases from J, the junction kept 4 bases outside the gene matches. The length of the CDR3 is 15 residues. CDR1 SGHRS and CDR2 YFSETQ come from the germline V gene. The CDR3 DNA follows: TGCGCCAGCAGCTTGGACAGGGGGCGGCTCAATGAGCAGTTCTTC. Translating it yields CASSLDRGRLNEQFF.